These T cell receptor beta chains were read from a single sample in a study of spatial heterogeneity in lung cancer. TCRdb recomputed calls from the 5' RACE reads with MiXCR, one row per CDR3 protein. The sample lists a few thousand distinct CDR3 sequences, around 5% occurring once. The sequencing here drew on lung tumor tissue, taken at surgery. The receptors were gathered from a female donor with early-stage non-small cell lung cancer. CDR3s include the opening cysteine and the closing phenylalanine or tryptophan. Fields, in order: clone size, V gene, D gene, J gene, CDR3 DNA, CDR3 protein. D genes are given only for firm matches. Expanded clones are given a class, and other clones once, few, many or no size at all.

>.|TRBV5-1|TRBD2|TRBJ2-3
TGCGCCAGCAGCTCCGGGACTAGTAAGATTGGAGATACGCAGTATTTT
CASSSGTSKIGDTQYF
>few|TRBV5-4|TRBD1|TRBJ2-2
TGTGCCAGCAGCTTGGGCCGGACAGGGAACACCGGGGAGCTGTTTTTT
CASSLGRTGNTGELFF
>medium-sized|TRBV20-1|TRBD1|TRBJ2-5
TGCAGTGCCATCCGGACAGGGGCTCGAGAGACCCAGTACTTC
CSAIRTGARETQYF
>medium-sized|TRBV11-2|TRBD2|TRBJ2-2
TGTGCCAGCAGCCCAGCGGTACTAGCGGCCACCGGGGAGCTGTTTTTT
CASSPAVLAATGELFF
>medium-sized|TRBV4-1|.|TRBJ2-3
TGCGCCAGCAGCCAAACGGGCATTCGCACAGATACGCAGTATTTT
CASSQTGIRTDTQYF
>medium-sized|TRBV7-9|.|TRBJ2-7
TGTGCCAGCAGCGGACTGAGCTCCTACGAGCAGTACTTC
CASSGLSSYEQYF
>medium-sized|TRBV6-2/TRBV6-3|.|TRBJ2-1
TGTGCCAGCAGCCCGAACAATGAGCAGTTCTTC
CASSPNNEQFF
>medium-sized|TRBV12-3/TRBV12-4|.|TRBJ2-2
TGTGCCAGCAGTGGAGGGATCGGGGAGCTGTTTTTT
CASSGGIGELFF
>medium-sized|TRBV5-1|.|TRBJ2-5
TGCGCCAGCAGCTTGGGGCTGGGGGAGACCCAGTACTTC
CASSLGLGETQYF
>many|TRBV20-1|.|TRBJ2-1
TGCAGTGCTAGAGGGGCCCGCCCGAGCGGAGCTAGAACCTACAATGAGCAGTTCTTC
CSARGARPSGARTYNEQFF
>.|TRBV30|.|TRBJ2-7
TGTGCCTGGAGGGGACGCGGGGTTGCCTACGAGCAGTACTTC
CAWRGRGVAYEQYF
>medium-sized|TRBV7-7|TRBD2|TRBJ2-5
TGTGCCAGCAGCGCTGGACTAGCGGGGGGGGAGACCCAGTACTTC
CASSAGLAGGETQYF